This note documents a single TCR beta chain sequence. This sample is part of a study of shared T cell receptors in the human thymus. Assay used: immunoSEQ multiplex PCR; TCRdb lists only in-frame clones, some missing. The sample has roughly 410,000 clones, just under 95% seen once. Material: thymocytes. This sequence was found in a human donor.

CDR3 protein: CASSHYSGGDEQFF. In nucleotides, the CDR3 is TGCGCCAGCAGCCATTATTCTGGGGGGGATGAGCAGTTCTTC. This chain links TRBV4-1 with TRBJ2-1; 7 nucleotides line up with TRBD2. This CDR3 comprises 14 residues. Germline V gene sequence: CDR1 MGHRA, CDR2 YSYEKL. V was pared by 3 bases and J by 8 bases, with 7 bases of the junction left unmatched.